Listed here are 22 T cell receptor beta chains from one sample, sequenced in a study of CD8 T cells in Susac syndrome. Random hexamers were used to reverse transcribe an amount of roughly 0.5 to 1 ug RNA. A single record per CDR3 protein comes from TCRdb applying MiXCR to the immunoSEQ multiplex PCR reads. Of a few hundred thousand distinct CDR3 sequences listed, about 85% are singletons. Material: CD8+ T cells from PBMCs. These receptors all stem from a human donor with multiple sclerosis.

This chain joins TRBV9 and TRBJ2-5; 8 bases fit TRBD2. J was trimmed by 5 bases and V by 4 bases; bases with no gene match: 10. The CDR3 is made up of 15 amino acids. From germline, CDR1 is SGDLS and CDR2 YYNGEE. Written as DNA, the CDR3 is TGTGCCAGCAGCCCCAGCGGGACTAGGCATGAGACCCAGTACTTC. This translates into CASSPSGTRHETQYF. Complete variable domain (other parts from reference TRBV9 and TRBJ2-5): DSGVTQTPKHLITATGQRVTLRCSPRSGDLSVYWYQQSLDQGLQFLIQYYNGEERAKGNILERFSAQQFPDLHSELNLSSLELGDSALYFCASSPSGTRHETQYFGPGTRLLVL.

The V call is TRBV25-1, the J call TRBJ1-1; a weak D match, TRBD1 (5 bases). Trimming took off 1 base at V and 1 base at J, with 13 bases between the two ends. CDR1 is MGHDK and CDR2 is SYGVNS in the germline V gene. The CDR3 has 16 residues. The chain's CDR3 is CASSEWTEGWNTEAFF. CDR3 DNA sequence: TGTGCCAGCAGTGAATGGACCGAGGGGTGGAACACTGAAGCTTTCTTT. Drawing the rest from reference TRBV25-1 and TRBJ1-1, the complete variable domain is EADIYQTPRYLVIGTGKKITLECSQTMGHDKMYWYQQDPGMELHLIHYSYGVNSTEKGDLSSESTVSRIRTEHFPLTLESARPSHTSQYLCASSEWTEGWNTEAFFGQGTRLTVV.

The rearrangement links TRBV7-9 to TRBJ2-1; 8 nucleotides match TRBD2. Germline V gene data show CDR1 as SEHNR and CDR2 as FQNEAQ (reference sequence). There are 16 residues in the CDR3. V lost 3 bases to trimming and J lost 7 bases; unmatched junction nucleotides: 11. This CDR3 is CASSFQREMGINEQFF. The CDR3 DNA is TGTGCCAGCAGCTTCCAGCGGGAGATGGGGATAAATGAGCAGTTCTTC. The full variable domain, its missing parts supplied by reference TRBV7-9 and TRBJ2-1, is DTGVSQNPRHKITKRGQNVTFRCDPISEHNRLYWYRQTLGQGPEFLTYFQNEAQLEKSRLLSDRFSAERPKGSFSTLEIQRTEQGDSAMYLCASSFQREMGINEQFFGPGTRLTVL.

The chain employs TRBV27 and TRBJ2-1; D may be TRBD1 (5 bases). This CDR3 is 13 amino acids long. V was clipped by 4 bases and J by 2 bases, with 6 bases between them. From germline, CDR1 is MNHEY and CDR2 SMNVEV (reference sequence). The CDR3 nucleotides read TGTGCCAGCAGTTCCAGGGCCTACAATGAGCAGTTCTTC. Amino acid sequence: CASSSRAYNEQFF.

This clonotype turned up a few times. The chain employs TRBV6-1 and TRBJ1-5; D is undetermined. Trimming pared 2 bases from V and 6 bases from J, leaving 14 bases between. Germline assignment: CDR1 MNHNS and CDR2 SASEGT. This CDR3 spans 15 amino acids. The CDR3 here is CASSESRVRGQPQHF. CDR3 DNA sequence: TGTGCCAGCAGTGAATCGAGGGTGCGGGGTCAGCCCCAGCATTTT.

In DNA form, the CDR3 reads TGTGCCAGCAGTTCTGATCAGGACAGGGAAGAGACCCAGTACTTC. Amino acid sequence: CASSSDQDREETQYF. The chain has TRBV28 and TRBJ2-5; 8 nucleotides agree with TRBD1. This CDR3 spans 15 amino acids. Per the germline V gene, CDR1 is MDHEN and CDR2 is SYDVKM. The V and J ends lost 4 bases and 3 bases, in that order; junction bases with no gene match: 7.

The CDR3 DNA reads TGTGCCAGCAGCTTGGAGACAGGGGGGGCGAACACTGAAGCTTTCTTT. Translation gives CASSLETGGANTEAFF. This rearrangement joins TRBV5-4 to TRBJ1-1, with TRBD1 matching 9 bases. CDR3 length equals 16 residues. The J segment lost 1 base and the V segment lost 0 bases, leaving 4 bases of the junction unmatched. The germline V gene has CDR1 SGHNT and CDR2 YYREEE (reference sequence).

This clonotype occurred once. The genes are TRBV10-3 and TRBJ2-7; perhaps TRBD2 as D (5 bases). This CDR3 contains 13 residues. V was trimmed by 10 bases and J by 0 bases, leaving 13 bases between them. The germline gives CDR1 ENHRY, CDR2 SYGVKD. DNA of the CDR3: TGTGCCACTACGGCTGGGAGCTCCTACGAGCAGTACTTC. This encodes CATTAGSSYEQYF.

This clonotype has only a few counts. The chain has TRBV6-2 or TRBV6-3 and TRBJ2-1; TRBD1 matches at 7 bases. The CDR3 covers 14 residues. Per the germline V gene, CDR1 is MNHEY and CDR2 is SVGEGT. J was trimmed by 4 bases and V by 5 bases; bases with no gene match: 5. The CDR3 DNA follows: TGTGCCAGCAGTCCGGGACAGTTATACAATGAGCAGTTCTTC. Translating it yields CASSPGQLYNEQFF.

This chain links TRBV27 with TRBJ1-5, with 8 bases fitting TRBD1. The germline gives CDR1 MNHEY, CDR2 SMNVEV (reference sequence). The J segment lost 5 bases and the V segment lost 5 bases, leaving 5 bases of the junction unmatched. The CDR3 has 14 amino acids. The CDR3 DNA reads TGTGCCAGCAGTCCTCAGGGGGCGTATCAGCCCCAGCATTTT. This encodes CASSPQGAYQPQHF.

The gene calls are TRBV4-1 and TRBJ2-2; D may be TRBD1 (6 bases). V lost 6 bases to trimming and J lost 4 bases, with 15 bases between them. CDR3 length: 15 residues. CDR1 MGHRA and CDR2 YSYEKL come from the germline V gene. CDR3 in amino acids: CASRSRSTGTGELFF. Here the CDR3 DNA reads TGCGCCAGCAGATCCAGGTCGACAGGCACCGGGGAGCTGTTTTTT.

V usage is TRBV27 and J usage is TRBJ2-1, with D perhaps matching TRBD2 (6 bases). The V gene's germline CDR1 is MNHEY and CDR2 SMNVEV (reference sequence). This CDR3 has 15 residues. V dropped 5 bases and J dropped 4 bases, with 15 bases sitting between them. Here the CDR3 reads CASSGTGRLYNEQFF. The CDR3 nucleotides read TGTGCCAGCAGTGGTACGGGGAGGTTATACAATGAGCAGTTCTTC.

The chain uses TRBV7-9 and TRBJ2-7; 13 nucleotides match TRBD2. The CDR3 covers 15 residues. The V and J ends lost 5 bases and 7 bases, in that order; junction bases with no gene match: 8. The V gene's germline CDR1 is SEHNR and CDR2 FQNEAQ (reference sequence). CDR3 nucleotide sequence: TGTGCCAGCAGCCCAACTAGCGGGAGGGACTCGGAGCAGTACTTC. Encoded protein: CASSPTSGRDSEQYF.

V gene TRBV10-3 combines with J gene TRBJ1-2; D might be TRBD1 (5 bases). Germline CDR1 reads ENHRY; CDR2 reads SYGVKD. Trimming removed 8 bases at V and 2 bases at J, with 15 bases between. The CDR3 is made up of 14 amino acids. The CDR3: CAIGGESGNYGYTF. DNA for the CDR3: TGTGCCATCGGGGGAGAGTCAGGGAACTATGGCTACACCTTC.

The chain recombines TRBV7-2 with TRBJ2-7; TRBD2 matches 7 bases. Germline-derived CDR1 and CDR2 are SGHTA and FQGNSA. V lost 2 bases and J lost 5; bases outside the gene matches: 6. CDR3 size: 14 residues. The CDR3 DNA is TGTGCCAGCAGCTTAATCCGGACTAGAGACGAGCAGTACTTC. Translation: CASSLIRTRDEQYF.

The chain uses TRBV7-9 and TRBJ2-5; D might be TRBD2 (6 bases). The CDR3 is made up of 14 amino acids. V lost 5 bases and J lost 2, with 12 bases in between. In germline, CDR1 is SEHNR, CDR2 FQNEAQ (reference sequence). The CDR3 region is CASSHWTTQETQYF. CDR3 coding DNA: TGTGCCAGCAGCCACTGGACTACACAAGAGACCCAGTACTTC.

CDR3: CASSQLTGGLAEAFF. In nucleotides, the CDR3 is TGTGCCAGCAGTCAGTTGACAGGGGGCCTCGCTGAAGCTTTCTTT. The chain carries TRBV7-6 and TRBJ1-1, with 10 bases identical to TRBD1. Germline assignment: CDR1 SGHVS and CDR2 FNYEAQ. The trim removed 6 bases at V and 6 bases at J, leaving 10 bases unmatched. The CDR3 extends over 15 amino acids.

The chain is built from TRBV6-5 and TRBJ2-7; TRBD1 matches at 12 bases. CDR1 is MNHEY and CDR2 is SVGAGI in the germline V gene. Trimming took 4 bases from V and 5 from J; bases not matched to a gene: 6. The CDR3 has 15 amino acids. The CDR3 loop is CASSWGQGARNEQYF. The DNA of the CDR3 is TGTGCCAGCAGTTGGGGACAGGGGGCCCGGAACGAGCAGTACTTC.

The CDR3 spells CASSQGGFTEAFF. The CDR3, as DNA: TGTGCCAGCAGCCAGGGGGGTTTCACTGAAGCTTTCTTT. This chain connects TRBV14 to TRBJ1-1, with a weak D call TRBD1 (5 bases). The CDR3 is made up of 13 amino acids. Germline CDR1 reads SGHDN; CDR2 reads FVKESK. V was shortened by 3 bases and J by 4 bases, with 9 bases between the two germline ends.

The chain couples TRBV9 to TRBJ2-1; D call uncertain. This CDR3 has 16 residues. The V end lost 0 bases, the J end lost 10 bases, and 20 bases lay between the germline ends. Looked up from germline, CDR1 is SGDLS and CDR2 is YYNGEE. CDR3 in DNA: TGTGCCAGCAGCGTAGGGAAGGGCTTTAAAACGTCCGAGCAGTTCTTC. Its translation is CASSVGKGFKTSEQFF. The full variable domain, completed using reference TRBV9 and TRBJ2-1, is DSGVTQTPKHLITATGQRVTLRCSPRSGDLSVYWYQQSLDQGLQFLIQYYNGEERAKGNILERFSAQQFPDLHSELNLSSLELGDSALYFCASSVGKGFKTSEQFFGPGTRLTVL.

The chain links TRBV20-1 to TRBJ1-4, with 7 bases matching TRBD1. After removal of 4 bases from V and 7 bases from J, the junction contained 6 bases not matched to a gene. Germline assignment: CDR1 DFQATT and CDR2 SNEGSKA (reference sequence). The CDR3 totals 13 residues. The chain's CDR3 is CSATDRDTEKLFF. CDR3 DNA sequence: TGCAGTGCTACAGACAGGGATACTGAAAAACTGTTTTTT.

This chain uses TRBV28 with TRBJ2-5; 11 nucleotides line up with TRBD2. Germline trimming cut 6 bases from V and 1 base from J; bases unmatched to any gene: 7. The CDR3 is 16 amino acids. Germline V CDR1 and CDR2: MDHEN, SYDVKM. CDR3 nucleotides: TGTGCCAGCAGCTCGGTAGCGGGAGGGGGCCAAGAGACCCAGTACTTC. It encodes CASSSVAGGGQETQYF.